The 23 T cell receptor beta chains listed next were all sequenced from one sample in a study of blood T cell repertoires in COVID-19. The table came from immunoSEQ multiplex PCR; TCRdb's copy has only in-frame clones and leaves some out. The sample has fewer than 450,000 clones, 90% seen once; the top ten hold approximately 0.65%. The sample consisted of PBMCs or T cells enriched from blood (not recorded which). The receptors shown here come from a man younger than 35 who had recovered from COVID-19.

The chain carries TRBV18 and TRBJ1-1; unclear D gene. V was clipped by 3 bases and J by 5 bases, with 10 bases between them. The CDR3 extends over 13 amino acids. Germline values: CDR1 KGHSH, CDR2 LQKENI. CDR3 sequence (DNA): TGTGCCAGCTCACCGGTACCTCAGACTGAAGCTTTCTTT. This sequence encodes CASSPVPQTEAFF.

The rearrangement joins TRBV20-1 to TRBJ1-2, with 10 positions matching TRBD1. The CDR3 is 14 residues long. Germline lookup yields CDR1 DFQATT and CDR2 SNEGSKA (reference sequence). J gave up 7 bases and V 4 bases, and 9 bases lay outside the gene matches. The CDR3 is CSATETGGAVGYTF. The CDR3 DNA reads TGCAGTGCTACTGAGACAGGGGGCGCGGTTGGCTACACCTTC.

The CDR3 spells CASSQLTPGQGDPPSYNEQFF. The CDR3 DNA reads TGTGCCAGCAGCCAACTTACCCCGGGACAGGGGGATCCTCCATCCTACAATGAGCAGTTCTTC. The chain links TRBV14 to TRBJ2-1, with 11 nucleotides matching TRBD1. Per germline, CDR1 SGHDN and CDR2 FVKESK. J gave up 1 base and V 2 bases, and 16 bases lay outside the gene matches. The CDR3 totals 21 residues.

This chain links TRBV7-8 with TRBJ1-2; no clear D gene. This CDR3 spans 13 amino acids. Germline lookup yields CDR1 SGHVS and CDR2 FQNEAQ. V lost 5 bases and J 7 bases, leaving 14 bases between the germline ends. CDR3 nucleotides: TGTGCCAGCAGCCGAGGGAGTTCGTTTGGCTACACCTTC. This gives the protein CASSRGSSFGYTF.

This clone has a count of ten or more. The V call is TRBV7-6, the J call TRBJ2-7, with TRBD2 as a possible D gene (6 bases). This CDR3 spans 15 amino acids. Trimming removed 7 bases at V and 1 base at J, with 17 bases between. The germline V gene encodes CDR1 SGHVS and CDR2 FNYEAQ. CDR3 residues: CASTVIGGRSYEQYF. DNA of the CDR3: TGTGCCAGCACCGTGATCGGGGGACGGTCCTACGAGCAGTACTTC.

This clone has only a few counts. The chain is built from TRBV15 and TRBJ2-7, with D possibly being TRBD2 (6 bases). The CDR3 runs 15 residues. CDR1 and CDR2 (germline): LNHNV, YYDKDF (reference sequence). V gave up 0 bases and J gave up 3 bases, with 12 bases separating them. CDR3 DNA: TGTGCCACCAGCAGAGATTCCCGGGGGTACTACGAGCAGTACTTC. Translated, it gives CATSRDSRGYYEQYF.

This clone has just one count. V is TRBV5-4 and J is TRBJ1-4, with a tentative D call TRBD1 (5 bases). Trimming took off 0 bases at V and 3 bases at J, with 6 bases between the two ends. The CDR3 covers 14 residues. The germline V gene encodes CDR1 SGHNT and CDR2 YYREEE (reference sequence). The CDR3 here is CASSLGGANEKLFF. As DNA, the CDR3 is TGTGCCAGCAGCTTGGGGGGCGCTAATGAAAAACTGTTTTTT.

The genes are TRBV5-1 and TRBJ1-6, with TRBD1 matching 9 bases. Looked up from germline, CDR1 is SGHRS and CDR2 is YFSETQ. CDR3 length: 15 residues. V lost 5 bases and J lost 7; bases outside the gene matches: 7. The CDR3: CASRGRQGDNSPLHF. CDR3 DNA sequence: TGCGCCAGCAGGGGACGACAGGGGGACAATTCACCCCTCCACTTT.

V is TRBV5-6 and J is TRBJ1-6, with D perhaps matching TRBD1 (5 bases). The CDR3 has 15 residues. Trimming took 2 bases from V and 7 from J, leaving 13 bases between them. The germline V gene has CDR1 SGHDT and CDR2 YYEEEE. The DNA of the CDR3 is TGTGCCAGCAGCTTATTCAGGGTGGTCAATTCACCCCTCCACTTT. This encodes CASSLFRVVNSPLHF. The full variable domain, its missing parts supplied by reference TRBV5-6 and TRBJ1-6, is DAGVTQSPTHLIKTRGQQVTLRCSPKSGHDTVSWYQQALGQGPQFIFQYYEEEERQRGNFPDRFSGHQFPNYSSELNVNALLLGDSALYLCASSLFRVVNSPLHFGNGTRLTVT.

The chain carries TRBV6-1 and TRBJ2-2, with 12 nucleotides matching TRBD2. The CDR3 is made up of 18 amino acids. With V trimmed by 2 bases and J by 0 bases, 4 bases remained unmatched. Germline-derived CDR1 and CDR2 are MNHNS and SASEGT. For the CDR3, the DNA is TGTGCCAGCAGTGAACGACTAGCGGGGGCCACGAACACCGGGGAGCTGTTTTTT. Amino acids: CASSERLAGATNTGELFF.

The chain is built from TRBV11-2 and TRBJ1-6; unclear D gene. The V gene's germline CDR1 is SGHAT and CDR2 FQNNGV. CDR3 length: 17 residues. V gave up 4 bases and J gave up 0 bases, with 13 bases separating them. As DNA, the CDR3 is TGTGCCAGCAGCTACCTCGTGACTAACTCCTATAATTCACCCCTCCACTTT. It specifies CASSYLVTNSYNSPLHF. Drawing the rest from reference TRBV11-2 and TRBJ1-6, the complete variable domain is EAGVAQSPRYKIIEKRQSVAFWCNPISGHATLYWYQQILGQGPKLLIQFQNNGVVDDSQLPKDRFSAERLKGVDSTLKIQPAKLEDSAVYLCASSYLVTNSYNSPLHFGNGTRLTVT.

The chain employs TRBV7-8 and TRBJ1-2; no definite D call. The germline V gene encodes CDR1 SGHVS and CDR2 FQNEAQ. With 8 bases removed from V and 3 bases from J, the gap between germline ends came to 13 bases. CDR3 size: 13 residues. The CDR3 DNA sequence: TGTGCCAGCTCCTTCGAGAGGGACTATGGCTACACCTTC. Its protein is CASSFERDYGYTF.

The V and J genes are TRBV30 and TRBJ2-2; 9 positions match TRBD2. Germline lookup yields CDR1 GTSNPN and CDR2 SVGIG (reference sequence). Trimming removed 3 bases from V and 0 bases from J; junction bases left unmatched: 2. The CDR3 sequence is 15 residues long. CDR3: CAWSRTSANTGELFF. CDR3 nucleotide sequence: TGTGCCTGGAGCCGGACTAGCGCGAACACCGGGGAGCTGTTTTTT.

V gene TRBV5-1 combines with J gene TRBJ1-1, with a tentative D call TRBD1 (5 bases). The CDR3 contains 14 residues. The V and J ends lost 2 bases and 5 bases respectively, with 13 bases between them. The V gene's germline CDR1 is SGHRS and CDR2 YFSETQ. The CDR3 loop reads CASSFSGRGTEAFF. CDR3 DNA: TGCGCCAGCAGCTTCTCGGGGAGGGGAACTGAAGCTTTCTTT.

CDR3 DNA sequence: TGTGCCAGCAGCGAAACTAGCGGGAAAAACACCGGGGAGCTGTTTTTT. Its protein is CASSETSGKNTGELFF. The chain joins TRBV7-9 to TRBJ2-2; 10 bases agree with TRBD2. Germline V CDR1 and CDR2: SEHNR, FQNEAQ (reference sequence). The ends lost 5 bases at V and 2 bases at J; junction bases unmatched: 5. The CDR3 has 16 residues.

The V and J genes are TRBV1 and TRBJ2-7; the DNA was not used to check the table's D call, TRBD2. TRBV1 is flagged as a pseudogene. The CDR3 has 18 amino acids. The CDR3 coding sequence is TGCACCAGCAGCCAAGATCAAGGGATTAGGGAGTGGGTCTACGAGCAGTACTTC. Its translation: CTSSQDQGIREWVYEQYF.

CDR3 nucleotide sequence: TGTGCCAGCAACAGGGGTTGGACAGATACGCAGTATTTT. This translates into CASNRGWTDTQYF. The chain links TRBV6-5 to TRBJ2-3; 7 bases map to TRBD1. J was trimmed by 3 bases and V by 7 bases; bases with no gene match: 4. This CDR3 spans 13 amino acids. Germline CDR1 MNHEY, CDR2 SVGAGI.

This sequence joins TRBV11-3 and TRBJ2-7; the D gene is possibly TRBD1 (5 bases). Germline lookup yields CDR1 SGHNT and CDR2 YENEEA. The CDR3 covers 15 residues. V was shortened by 2 bases and J by 3 bases, with 14 bases between the two germline ends. For the CDR3, the DNA is TGTGCCAGCAGCTTACGTACGACAGAAGTCTACGAGCAGTACTTC. Translating gives CASSLRTTEVYEQYF.

The J gene is TRBJ1-4, the V gene TRBV27; tentatively, D is TRBD1 (5 bases). The ends were cut back, 6 bases at V and 6 bases at J, with 26 bases in the middle. This CDR3 contains 18 residues. Germline CDR1 MNHEY, CDR2 SMNVEV (reference sequence). The CDR3 coding sequence is TGTGCCAGCAGCCCCGGAGGGGAACTCCTCGGGCCGGATGAAAAACTGTTTTTT. Its translation is CASSPGGELLGPDEKLFF.

This rearrangement joins TRBV5-1 to TRBJ1-6, with 11 bases identical to TRBD1. Looked up from germline, CDR1 is SGHRS and CDR2 is YFSETQ. The CDR3 spans 16 residues. The V gene end was trimmed by 0 bases and the J gene end by 10 bases; junction bases not matched to a gene: 6. The CDR3 sequence: CASSLGPGQGGSPLHF. In DNA, the CDR3 is TGCGCCAGCAGCTTGGGACCGGGACAGGGGGGCTCACCCCTCCACTTT.

As for this clone: An end of the junction does not agree with germline; a read error may underlie this. The chain links TRBV5-5 to TRBJ1-6; D may be TRBD1 (5 bases). The CDR3 totals 11 residues. Germline V lookup: CDR1 SGHKS, CDR2 YYEKEE (reference sequence). The CDR3 DNA reads TGTGCCAGCAGCTTGGATGGGGCGACGGCGTTT. This sequence encodes CASSLDGATAF.

This rearrangement joins TRBV24-1 to TRBJ2-1; 11 nucleotides agree with TRBD2. Germline V CDR1 and CDR2: KGHDR, SFDVKD. The CDR3 runs to 16 residues. V lost 4 bases to trimming and J lost 2 bases; unmatched junction nucleotides: 3. The CDR3 DNA follows: TGTGCCACCAGTGAGGGGACTAGCGGAGCCTACAATGAGCAGTTCTTC. Encoded protein: CATSEGTSGAYNEQFF.

About this clone itself: Germline is not matched at one junction end, which may reflect a read error. V is TRBV5-6 and J is TRBJ2-3, with 13 nucleotides matching TRBD2. CDR1 and CDR2 (germline): SGHDT, YYEEEE. The CDR3 runs 14 residues. The CDR3 is CASSSTSGRAPEDF. The CDR3 region has the DNA TGTGCCAGCAGCTCAACTAGCGGGAGGGCCCCAGAGGATTTT. The entire variable domain, with the rest obtained from reference TRBV5-6 and TRBJ2-3, is as follows: DAGVTQSPTHLIKTRGQQVTLRCSPKSGHDTVSWYQQALGQGPQFIFQYYEEEERQRGNFPDRFSGHQFPNYSSELNVNALLLGDSALYLCASSSTSGRAPEDFGPGTRLTVL.